Sequencing of this T cell receptor beta chain was carried out in a study of T cell responses to AZD1222 COVID-19 vaccine. Study-wide findings and caveats: Samples come after the peak T cell response, not at day 14. Donors skewed white British and female; clonal diversity was possibly underestimated. The study reported that nearly half of spike-specific TCRs target unmutated variant regions.

The CDR3 consists of 16 residues. J lost 5 bases, V lost 2 bases, and 10 bases had no gene match. Germline values: CDR1 MNHEY, CDR2 SVGAGI. The protocol was immunoSEQ multiplex PCR, while the TCRdb copy is restricted to in-frame clones and leaves out a portion. The table shows about 120,000 clones, with around 94% occurring only once. A remark on this clone: The antigen is unknown.

The clonotype was recovered from an adult who received the AZD1222 COVID-19 vaccine. V gene TRBV6-5 combines with J gene TRBJ2-5; 8 bases are a match to TRBD1. The sequencing used peripheral blood, collected 28 days after the second AZD1222 dose. DNA for the CDR3: TGTGCCAGCAGTTACCCCGAGGACAACAGGGGGGAGACCCAGTACTTC. This translates into CASSYPEDNRGETQYF.